These T cell receptor beta chains were read from a single sample in a study of control samples from healthy donors and cancer patients. Sequenced by immunoSEQ multiplex PCR; TCRdb stores in-frame clones only, minus some. The table lists 150,000 or so clones, about 90% of them singletons. Sequenced input: blood. All receptors derive from a woman between 50 and 59 years old in good health. The CDR3 runs from the conserved cysteine through the conserved F or W. Fields, in order: CDR3 protein, CDR3 DNA, clone size, J gene, D gene, V gene. D genes are given only for firm matches. Size is omitted from some rows. Given values are once, few, many or a class for expanded clones.

CDR3aa: CAISPDRGVHNEQFF
CDR3nt: TGTGCCATCAGTCCGGACAGGGGTGTCCACAATGAGCAGTTCTTC
abundance: .
j_gene: TRBJ2-1
d_gene: TRBD1
v_gene: TRBV10-3

CDR3aa: CASSLDRYNEQFF
CDR3nt: TGTGCCAGCAGTTTAGACCGGTACAATGAGCAGTTCTTC
abundance: .
j_gene: TRBJ2-1
d_gene: .
v_gene: TRBV27

CDR3aa: CASSLLGTSGRLSEQYF
CDR3nt: TGTGCCAGCAGTTTACTCGGGACTAGCGGGCGCCTTAGCGAGCAGTACTTC
abundance: .
j_gene: TRBJ2-7
d_gene: TRBD2
v_gene: TRBV27

CDR3aa: CASSPGTPRDEQYF
CDR3nt: TGTGCCAGCTCACCCGGGACCCCGAGGGACGAGCAGTACTTC
abundance: .
j_gene: TRBJ2-7
d_gene: .
v_gene: TRBV18

CDR3aa: CATSRLGGEKLFF
CDR3nt: TGTGCCACCAGCAGACTGGGGGGGGAAAAACTGTTTTTT
abundance: .
j_gene: TRBJ1-4
d_gene: .
v_gene: TRBV15

CDR3aa: CASSQGDTDTQYF
CDR3nt: TGTGCCAGCAGCCAAGGTGATACAGATACGCAGTATTTT
abundance: .
j_gene: TRBJ2-3
d_gene: .
v_gene: TRBV3-1/TRBV3-2

CDR3aa: CASTPGGPLGGPSPDTQYF
CDR3nt: TGTGCCAGCACCCCAGGAGGGCCGCTTGGGGGTCCCAGCCCAGATACGCAGTATTTT
abundance: few
j_gene: TRBJ2-3
d_gene: .
v_gene: TRBV4-2

CDR3aa: CASSQGLRQGNQPQHF
CDR3nt: TGTGCCAGCTCACAGGGACTGAGACAGGGAAATCAGCCCCAGCATTTT
abundance: .
j_gene: TRBJ1-5
d_gene: TRBD1
v_gene: TRBV18

CDR3aa: CASTRGTFDTEAFF
CDR3nt: TGTGCCAGTACTCGGGGGACCTTCGACACTGAAGCTTTCTTT
abundance: .
j_gene: TRBJ1-1
d_gene: .
v_gene: TRBV19

CDR3aa: CASSETGVEGYTF
CDR3nt: TGTGCCAGCAGTGAGACGGGAGTGGAGGGCTACACCTTC
abundance: .
j_gene: TRBJ1-2
d_gene: .
v_gene: TRBV2

CDR3aa: CASSPGGGSYEQYF
CDR3nt: TGTGCCAGCAGTCCCGGTGGAGGTTCATACGAGCAGTACTTC
abundance: .
j_gene: TRBJ2-7
d_gene: .
v_gene: TRBV5-6

CDR3aa: CASCPVGAADTEAFF
CDR3nt: TGTGCCAGCTGCCCGGTTGGGGCAGCGGACACTGAAGCTTTCTTT
abundance: .
j_gene: TRBJ1-1
d_gene: .
v_gene: TRBV6-5

CDR3aa: CASSHGQGWETQYF
CDR3nt: TGCGCCAGCAGCCACGGACAGGGCTGGGAGACCCAGTACTTC
abundance: few
j_gene: TRBJ2-5
d_gene: TRBD1
v_gene: TRBV10-2

CDR3aa: CASSLGEQPQHF
CDR3nt: TGTGCCAGCAGCTTAGGGGAACAGCCCCAGCATTTT
abundance: .
j_gene: TRBJ1-5
d_gene: .
v_gene: TRBV7-9

CDR3aa: CASGTGTSPSYEQYF
CDR3nt: TGTGCTAGTGGGACCGGGACAAGTCCTAGCTACGAGCAGTACTTC
abundance: .
j_gene: TRBJ2-7
d_gene: .
v_gene: TRBV12-5

CDR3aa: CASSLGQGGRETQYF
CDR3nt: TGCGCCAGCAGCTTGGGCCAGGGTGGGAGAGAGACCCAGTACTTC
abundance: .
j_gene: TRBJ2-5
d_gene: .
v_gene: TRBV5-1

CDR3aa: CASSPPTGMNTEAFF
CDR3nt: TGTGCCAGCAGCCCACCGACAGGTATGAACACTGAAGCTTTCTTT
abundance: .
j_gene: TRBJ1-1
d_gene: .
v_gene: TRBV28

CDR3aa: CASSPDGTALPEAFF
CDR3nt: TGTGCCAGCAGCCCAGATGGGACAGCTCTTCCTGAAGCTTTCTTT
abundance: .
j_gene: TRBJ1-1
d_gene: TRBD1
v_gene: TRBV7-2

CDR3aa: CASKRRGGFFETQYF
CDR3nt: TGTGCCAGTAAGAGGAGGGGCGGGTTCTTCGAGACCCAGTACTTC
abundance: once
j_gene: TRBJ2-5
d_gene: .
v_gene: TRBV19

CDR3aa: CASSRLLGDEKLFF
CDR3nt: TGTGCCAGCAGCAGGTTACTAGGGGATGAAAAACTGTTTTTT
abundance: .
j_gene: TRBJ1-4
d_gene: .
v_gene: TRBV2

CDR3aa: CSVEKTMNTEAFF
CDR3nt: TGCAGCGTTGAGAAGACAATGAACACTGAAGCTTTCTTT
abundance: .
j_gene: TRBJ1-1
d_gene: .
v_gene: TRBV29-1